This record concerns one T cell receptor (beta chain) sequence. The table came from immunoSEQ multiplex PCR; TCRdb's copy has only in-frame clones and leaves some out. Of roughly 140,000 clones listed, around 81% are singletons. The CDR3 runs 18 residues. The germline CDR1 and CDR2 sequences are WSHSY and SAAADI. V dropped 2 bases and J dropped 2; count of bases not matched to a gene: 8. The data originate from a study of blood T cell repertoires in COVID-19. What was sequenced was peripheral blood. V gene TRBV10-2 combines with J gene TRBJ2-1; 11 bases align to TRBD2. The clonotype comes from a woman in her 50s with acute or convalescent COVID-19. The CDR3 sequence: CASSEPLRLAGTYNEQFF. CDR3 nucleotides: TGCGCCAGCAGTGAGCCCCTCCGACTAGCGGGAACCTACAATGAGCAGTTCTTC.